This record concerns one TCR beta chain sequence. Its cognate antigen is unknown. These data come from a study of cytomegalovirus exposure and HLA in healthy donors. Study-level points and caveats: Productive rates of about 87% or about 30% were seen for most TCR beta V segments in an earlier analysis. TCR beta chains numbering 164 were designated cytomegalovirus-associated. Presence/absence analyses assumed roughly uniform sequencing depth across donors, which may not hold.

Trimming pared 4 bases from V and 9 bases from J, leaving 7 bases between. Germline V lookup: CDR1 WNHNN, CDR2 SYGVQD (reference sequence). This CDR3 is 11 amino acids long. There were likely unrecorded immune exposures, though donors were nominally healthy when sampled. Primers included in the PCR were 60 Vbeta and 13 Jbeta primers. This table comes from immunoSEQ multiplex PCR, and its TCRdb copy is limited to in-frame clones, with some not included. This table holds 95,000 to 150,000 clones, around 79% found once. This receptor was obtained from a woman in her thirties or forties in good health and CMV-seronegative. This rearrangement joins TRBV10-1 to TRBJ2-1; TRBD2 might be the D (5 bases). Sequenced input: PBMCs. CDR3 loop: CASSASIEQFF. Written as DNA, the CDR3 is TGCGCCAGCAGTGCTAGCATTGAGCAGTTCTTC.